Below, one TCR beta chain is given with its context. What it recognizes is unknown. The data originate from a study of cytomegalovirus exposure and HLA in healthy donors. Study conclusions and caveats: A highly shared variant cluster was judged a likely technical artifact.

Use of 60 Vbeta and 13 Jbeta primers characterized the PCR. Using immunoSEQ multiplex PCR, the repertoire was profiled, and TCRdb retains in-frame clones only, with some absent. Of around 99,000 clones detected, around 74% appear once; the ten largest clones hold 13% to 15%. CDR1 and CDR2 from the germline V gene are MNHEY and SVGAGI. The CDR3 totals 13 residues. Material for sequencing was PBMCs. The sequence was collected from a woman between 35 and 50 years old in good health and CMV-seropositive. The chain employs TRBV6-5 and TRBJ2-5, with 7 bases that match TRBD1. With the DNA end fitting TRBJ2-7 better, the J assignment may be wrong. The chain's CDR3 is CASRDRVSYEQYF. The CDR3, as DNA: TGTGCCAGCAGAGACAGGGTTTCCTACGAGCAGTACTTC.